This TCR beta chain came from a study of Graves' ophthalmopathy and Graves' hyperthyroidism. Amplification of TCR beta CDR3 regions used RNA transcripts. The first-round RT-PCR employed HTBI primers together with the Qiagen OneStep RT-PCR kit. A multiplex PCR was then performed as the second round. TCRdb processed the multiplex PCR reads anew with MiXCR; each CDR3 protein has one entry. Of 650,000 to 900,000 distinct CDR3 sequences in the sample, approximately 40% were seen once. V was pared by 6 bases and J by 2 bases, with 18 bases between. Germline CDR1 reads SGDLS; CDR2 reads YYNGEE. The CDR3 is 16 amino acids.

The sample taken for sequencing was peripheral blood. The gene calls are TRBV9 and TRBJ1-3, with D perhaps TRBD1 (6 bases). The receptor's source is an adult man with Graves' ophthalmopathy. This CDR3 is CASTSRGGGAGNTIYF. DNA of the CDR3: TGTGCCAGCACCTCAAGAGGGGGTGGGGCTGGAAACACCATATATTTT.